This TCR beta chain was sequenced for a study of T cell responses to AZD1222 COVID-19 vaccine. Libraries were prepared by immunoSEQ multiplex PCR; TCRdb keeps only in-frame clonotypes and omits some of them. This sample has about 150,000 clones, with 80% to 95% found just once. In germline, CDR1 is GTSNPN, CDR2 SVGIG (reference sequence). With V trimmed by 5 bases and J by 4 bases, 2 bases remained unmatched. This CDR3 has 12 residues. The receptor's source is an adult in good health. The sample consisted of peripheral blood, taken on day 0 of AZD1222 vaccination. The chain is built from TRBV30 and TRBJ2-5; 9 bases line up with TRBD1. The CDR3 DNA sequence: TGTGCCTGGGGACAGGGGCCAGAGACCCAGTACTTC. Amino acids: CAWGQGPETQYF.